This record looks at one TCR beta chain sequence and its context. The sample belongs to a study of blood T cell repertoires in COVID-19. Across the whole study: The United States, Italy and Spain provided the acute and convalescent COVID-19 samples. T cells, B-cell-depleted T cells, or PBMCs provided the cDNA or gDNA that served as material.

Clones were sequenced by immunoSEQ multiplex PCR, and TCRdb holds only the in-frame ones, with some missing. The sample yields about 160,000 clones, 87% seen once. The germline V and J ends were trimmed by 4 bases and 2 bases, with 12 bases remaining between them. The CDR3 consists of 15 residues. The V gene's germline CDR1 is MNHEY and CDR2 SVGEGT. Source material: peripheral blood. This sequence originates from a woman aged 55-69 years who had recovered from COVID-19. The chain combines TRBV6-2 or TRBV6-3 with TRBJ1-5; no clear D gene. The CDR3 coding sequence is TGTGCCAGCAGTTTTGGCCCCGGGGGCAATCAGCCCCAGCATTTT. Residues: CASSFGPGGNQPQHF.